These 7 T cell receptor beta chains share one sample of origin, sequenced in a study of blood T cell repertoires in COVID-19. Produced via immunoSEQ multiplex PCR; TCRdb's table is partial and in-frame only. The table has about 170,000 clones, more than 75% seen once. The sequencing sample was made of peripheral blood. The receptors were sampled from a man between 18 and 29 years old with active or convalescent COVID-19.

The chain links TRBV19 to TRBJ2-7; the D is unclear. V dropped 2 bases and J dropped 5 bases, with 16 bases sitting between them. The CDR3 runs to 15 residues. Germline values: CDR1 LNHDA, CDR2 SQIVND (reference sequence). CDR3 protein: CASSIKSGSVDEQYF. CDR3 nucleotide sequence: TGTGCCAGTAGTATAAAATCCGGGTCAGTCGACGAGCAGTACTTC.

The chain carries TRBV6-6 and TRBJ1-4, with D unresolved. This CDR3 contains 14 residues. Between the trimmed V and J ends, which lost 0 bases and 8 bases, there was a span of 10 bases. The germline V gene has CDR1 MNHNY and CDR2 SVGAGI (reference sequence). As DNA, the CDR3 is TGTGCCAGCAGTTACTCGAGCGGAAGAGAAAAACTGTTTTTT. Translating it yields CASSYSSGREKLFF.

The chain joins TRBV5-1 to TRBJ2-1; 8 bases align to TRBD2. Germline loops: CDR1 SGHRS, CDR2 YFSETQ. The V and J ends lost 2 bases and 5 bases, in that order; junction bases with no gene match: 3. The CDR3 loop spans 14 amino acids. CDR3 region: CASSLKRENNEQFF. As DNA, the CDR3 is TGCGCCAGCAGCTTAAAGCGGGAGAACAATGAGCAGTTCTTC.

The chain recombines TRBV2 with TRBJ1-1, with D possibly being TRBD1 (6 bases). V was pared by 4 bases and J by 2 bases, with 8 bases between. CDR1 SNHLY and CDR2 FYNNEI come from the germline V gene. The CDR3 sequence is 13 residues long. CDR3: CASSAGVNTEAFF. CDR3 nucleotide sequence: TGTGCCAGCAGTGCAGGGGTAAACACTGAAGCTTTCTTT.

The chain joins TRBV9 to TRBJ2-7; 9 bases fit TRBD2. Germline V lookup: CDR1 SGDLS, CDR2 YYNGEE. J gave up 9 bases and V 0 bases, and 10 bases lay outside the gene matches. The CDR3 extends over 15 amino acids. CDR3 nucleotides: TGTGCCAGCAGCGTAGGAGTAGCGGGAGACGGTAGGCAGTACTTC. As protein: CASSVGVAGDGRQYF.

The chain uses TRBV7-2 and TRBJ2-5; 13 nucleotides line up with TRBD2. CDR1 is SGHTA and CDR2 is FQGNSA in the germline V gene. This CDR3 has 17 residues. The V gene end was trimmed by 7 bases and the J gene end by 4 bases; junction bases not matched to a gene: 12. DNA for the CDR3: TGTGCCAGCATGGAGCTTAAACTAGCGGGAGGGGGAGAGACCCAGTACTTC. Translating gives CASMELKLAGGGETQYF.

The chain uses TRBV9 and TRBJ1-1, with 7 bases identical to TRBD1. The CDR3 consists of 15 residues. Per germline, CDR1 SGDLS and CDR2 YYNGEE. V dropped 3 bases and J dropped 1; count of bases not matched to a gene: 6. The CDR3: CASSGLGQANTEAFF. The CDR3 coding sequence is TGTGCCAGCAGCGGACTCGGACAGGCGAACACTGAAGCTTTCTTT.